The clone carrying this TCR beta chain has only one observation. Its antigen is unknown. This CDR3 region has 15 residues. With V trimmed by 0 bases and J by 7 bases, 8 bases remained unmatched. CDR1 is LGHNA, CDR2 YNFKEQ, per germline. Lesional scalp punch biopsies and peripheral blood came from alopecia areata patients. RNA was extracted and reverse transcribed into cDNA as the sequencing template. Using immunoSEQ multiplex PCR, the repertoire was profiled, and TCRdb retains in-frame clones only, with some absent. The sample lists thousands of clones, 64% seen once, with less than 20% in the top ten. The sample belongs to a study of CD8+ T cells in alopecia areata. Across the whole study: Among treated patients, oral tofacitinib was administered at 5 to 10 mg twice daily. Findings and limits, study-wide: Clarity of TCR sharing across patients fell short of that in mice, possibly HLA-related. Scalp samples also contribute reads from the resident alphabeta T cells found in normal skin.

This chain links TRBV4-2 with TRBJ2-5; the match to TRBD2 covers 7 bases. Here the sequenced sample was skin, taken at week 0. The clonotype comes from a human donor with alopecia areata. The CDR3 here is CASSQDPEGRGTQYF. The CDR3 DNA reads as TGTGCCAGCAGCCAAGATCCCGAGGGGAGGGGGACCCAGTACTTC.